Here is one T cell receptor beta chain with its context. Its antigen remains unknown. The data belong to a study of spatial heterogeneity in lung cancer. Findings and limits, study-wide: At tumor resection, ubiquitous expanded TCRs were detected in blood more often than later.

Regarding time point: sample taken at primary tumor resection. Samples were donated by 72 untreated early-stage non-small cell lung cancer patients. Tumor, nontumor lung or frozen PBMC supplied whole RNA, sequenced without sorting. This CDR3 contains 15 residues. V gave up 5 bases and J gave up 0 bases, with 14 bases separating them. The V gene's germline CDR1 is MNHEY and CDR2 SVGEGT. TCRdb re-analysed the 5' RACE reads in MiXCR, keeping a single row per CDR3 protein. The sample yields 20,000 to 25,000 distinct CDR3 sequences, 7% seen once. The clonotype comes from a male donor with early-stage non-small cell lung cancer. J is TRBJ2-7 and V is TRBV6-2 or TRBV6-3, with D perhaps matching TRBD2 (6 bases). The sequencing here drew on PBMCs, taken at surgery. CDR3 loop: CASSLTGTRSYEQYF. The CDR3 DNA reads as TGTGCCAGCAGTCTCACCGGGACTCGCTCCTACGAGCAGTACTTC.